The next 11 T cell receptor beta chains were all read from a single sample in a study of blood T cell repertoires in COVID-19. Sequencing was performed with immunoSEQ multiplex PCR; in TCRdb, only in-frame clones are kept and a portion is missing. The table has around 130,000 clones, 85% to 90% seen once. Sequencing was performed on peripheral blood. The origin of the receptors is a woman aged 45-65 years with acute or convalescent COVID-19.

The genes are TRBV13 and TRBJ1-2; D is possibly TRBD1 (5 bases). V was shortened by 0 bases and J by 8 bases, with 16 bases between the two germline ends. The germline CDR1 and CDR2 sequences are PRHDT and FYEKMQ (reference sequence). The CDR3 has 15 amino acids. The CDR3 nucleotides are TGTGCCAGCAGCTTAGGCGGCAGGGTCTATCAAGGCTACACCTTC. It yields the protein CASSLGGRVYQGYTF.

V and J are TRBV6-5 and TRBJ2-1, with TRBD1 matching over 9 bases. J was trimmed by 7 bases and V by 6 bases; bases with no gene match: 10. The V gene's germline CDR1 is MNHEY and CDR2 SVGAGI. This CDR3 has 15 residues. The CDR3 DNA follows: TGTGCCAGCAGAAACCGGGACAGGGCCACGAATGAGCAGTTCTTC. Encoded protein: CASRNRDRATNEQFF.

The chain carries TRBV18 and TRBJ2-2, with a possible D match to TRBD1 (6 bases). Germline V gene sequence: CDR1 KGHSH, CDR2 LQKENI. V lost 2 bases, J lost 3 bases, and 10 bases lay in between. The CDR3 runs 15 residues. CDR3 region: CASSPMGQDTGELFF. In nucleotides, the CDR3 is TGTGCCAGCTCACCAATGGGACAAGACACCGGGGAGCTGTTTTTT.

The rearrangement links TRBV5-4 to TRBJ1-1; 9 bases are shared with TRBD1. The J segment lost 8 bases and the V segment lost 2 bases, leaving 10 bases of the junction unmatched. Germline CDR1 is SGHNT and CDR2 is YYREEE (reference sequence). This CDR3 is built from 15 residues. The DNA for the CDR3 is TGTGCCAGCAGCTTTGTCGGGGACAGGGCCCCAGAAGCTTTCTTT. This translates into CASSFVGDRAPEAFF. Full variable domain (missing parts from reference TRBV5-4 and TRBJ1-1): ETGVTQSPTHLIKTRGQQVTLRCSSQSGHNTVSWYQQALGQGPQFIFQYYREEENGRGNFPPRFSGLQFPNYSSELNVNALELDDSALYLCASSFVGDRAPEAFFGQGTRLTVV.

The gene calls are TRBV5-6 and TRBJ2-1; D remains unclear. The CDR3 consists of 11 residues. Germline CDR1 reads SGHDT; CDR2 reads YYEEEE. The V and J ends lost 2 bases and 5 bases respectively, with 2 bases between them. The CDR3 reads CASSFNNEQFF. The CDR3 DNA is TGTGCCAGCAGCTTTAACAATGAGCAGTTCTTC.

The chain uses TRBV3-1 (or the pseudogene TRBV3-2) and TRBJ2-7; no reliable D call. V lost 7 bases and J lost 0, with 16 bases in between. The CDR3 consists of 15 residues. Germline V gene data show CDR1 as LGHDT and CDR2 as YNNKEL (reference sequence). This CDR3 reads CASTTMGRNSYEQYF. CDR3 nucleotide sequence: TGTGCCAGCACTACAATGGGCAGGAACTCCTACGAGCAGTACTTC.

The rearrangement uses TRBV7-6 and TRBJ1-6; maybe TRBD1 (6 bases). The CDR3 covers 15 residues. Trimming stripped 1 base from V and 10 bases from J, with 14 bases between. CDR1 and CDR2 (germline): SGHVS, FNYEAQ. CDR3 nucleotides: TGTGCCAGCAGCTTAGGAGGGGGGGGAACATCACCCCTCCACTTT. Its translation is CASSLGGGGTSPLHF.

The chain joins TRBV5-1 to TRBJ1-5; perhaps TRBD1 as D (5 bases). V was cut by 3 bases and J by 4 bases, with 8 bases left in between. The CDR3 runs 13 residues. Germline V gene data show CDR1 as SGHRS and CDR2 as YFSETQ. The CDR3 sequence: CASSWGVNQPQHF. The CDR3 nucleotides are TGCGCCAGCAGCTGGGGGGTTAATCAGCCCCAGCATTTT.

The chain employs TRBV9 and TRBJ2-1; maybe TRBD2 (5 bases). Germline V gene data show CDR1 as SGDLS and CDR2 as YYNGEE. This CDR3 region has 13 residues. The V end was cut by 4 bases, the J end by 5 bases, with 10 bases between. The CDR3 DNA reads TGTGCCAGCAGCACACCTAGCCACAATGAGCAGTTCTTC. Its protein product is CASSTPSHNEQFF.

The chain has TRBV5-6 and TRBJ2-7, with D perhaps matching TRBD1 (6 bases). This CDR3 is 13 amino acids long. Germline V CDR1 and CDR2: SGHDT, YYEEEE. With 2 bases removed from V and 5 bases from J, the gap between germline ends came to 11 bases. CDR3 in amino acids: CASSFDRLDEQYF. As DNA, the CDR3 is TGTGCCAGCAGCTTTGACAGGCTAGACGAGCAGTACTTC.

This clone was counted between two and nine times. The rearrangement links TRBV3-1 (or the pseudogene TRBV3-2) to TRBJ2-4, with 11 bases identical to TRBD2. The junction had 9 bases not matched to a gene; V was cut back by 4 bases and J by 4 bases. The CDR3 loop spans 17 amino acids. Germline V gene sequence: CDR1 LGHDT, CDR2 YNNKEL (reference sequence). The CDR3 DNA is TGTGCCAGCAGCCTCCAGCCTAGCGGGGGGCGAAAAAACATTCAGTACTTC. Residues: CASSLQPSGGRKNIQYF.